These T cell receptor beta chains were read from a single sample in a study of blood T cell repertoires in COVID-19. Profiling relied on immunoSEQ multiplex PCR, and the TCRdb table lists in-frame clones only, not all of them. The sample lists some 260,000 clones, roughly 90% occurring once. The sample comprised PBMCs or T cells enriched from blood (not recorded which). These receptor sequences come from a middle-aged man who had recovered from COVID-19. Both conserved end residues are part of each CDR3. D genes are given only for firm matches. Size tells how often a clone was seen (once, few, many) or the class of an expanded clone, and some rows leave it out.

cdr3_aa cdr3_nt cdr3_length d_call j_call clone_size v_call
CASSETVLLGSPLHF TGCGCCAGCAGTGAGACAGTGTTACTTGGGTCACCCCTCCACTTT 15 . TRBJ1-6 . TRBV10-2
CSTWTGREDTQYF TGCAGCACTTGGACAGGGCGAGAAGATACGCAGTATTTT 13 TRBD1 TRBJ2-3 . TRBV29-1
CATSRELLETQYF TGTGCCACCAGCAGAGAGTTACTGGAGACCCAGTACTTC 13 . TRBJ2-5 few TRBV15
CASSYSIPSSYNEQFF TGTGCCAGCAGTTACTCGATTCCCAGCTCCTACAATGAGCAGTTCTTC 16 . TRBJ2-1 . TRBV6-2/TRBV6-3
CATSDSWTANTGELFF TGTGCCACCAGTGATTCGTGGACAGCGAACACCGGGGAGCTGTTTTTT 16 . TRBJ2-2 . TRBV24-1
CASSKTFLAGVKETQYF TGTGCCAGCAGTAAGACATTCTTGGCGGGAGTTAAAGAGACCCAGTACTTC 17 TRBD2 TRBJ2-5 . TRBV2
CASGTGFPGELFF TGTGCCAGCGGGACAGGGTTTCCCGGGGAGCTGTTTTTT 13 TRBD1 TRBJ2-2 . TRBV6-5
CASSARRGTAEQYF TGTGCCAGCAGCGCCCGCCGCGGGACAGCTGAGCAGTACTTC 14 . TRBJ2-7 . TRBV11-3
CASSAGPLEIGAFF TGTGCCAGCAGCGCGGGACCCCTAGAGATCGGAGCTTTCTTT 14 . TRBJ1-1 . TRBV2
CASSQDINLYLPNYGYTF TGTGCCAGCAGCCAAGATATAAACCTGTACTTGCCAAACTATGGCTACACCTTC 18 . TRBJ1-2 . TRBV3-1/TRBV3-2
CASSLGTGGGGYTF TGTGCCAGCAGCTTAGGAACCGGGGGTGGCGGCTACACCTTC 14 . TRBJ1-2 . TRBV13
CASSHRTGGNYGYTF TGTGCCAGCAGCCATCGGACAGGGGGCAACTATGGCTACACCTTC 15 TRBD1 TRBJ1-2 . TRBV3-1/TRBV3-2
CASSLGDYEQYF TGTGCCAGCAGCTTAGGCGACTACGAGCAGTACTTC 12 . TRBJ2-7 . TRBV7-9
CASSFIPDRGYTEAFF TGTGCCAGCAGTTTCATCCCGGACAGGGGGTACACTGAAGCTTTCTTT 16 TRBD1 TRBJ1-1 . TRBV6-5
CASSQDDRGAIIGEQFF TGCGCCAGCAGCCAAGATGACCGGGGGGCAATAATAGGCGAGCAGTTCTTC 17 . TRBJ2-1 . TRBV4-3
CASRATSTDTQYF TGTGCCAGCCGCGCGACTAGCACAGATACGCAGTATTTT 13 . TRBJ2-3 . TRBV7-3
CASSQRSYGYTF TGTGCCAGCAGCCAAAGGAGCTATGGCTACACCTTC 12 . TRBJ1-2 once TRBV14